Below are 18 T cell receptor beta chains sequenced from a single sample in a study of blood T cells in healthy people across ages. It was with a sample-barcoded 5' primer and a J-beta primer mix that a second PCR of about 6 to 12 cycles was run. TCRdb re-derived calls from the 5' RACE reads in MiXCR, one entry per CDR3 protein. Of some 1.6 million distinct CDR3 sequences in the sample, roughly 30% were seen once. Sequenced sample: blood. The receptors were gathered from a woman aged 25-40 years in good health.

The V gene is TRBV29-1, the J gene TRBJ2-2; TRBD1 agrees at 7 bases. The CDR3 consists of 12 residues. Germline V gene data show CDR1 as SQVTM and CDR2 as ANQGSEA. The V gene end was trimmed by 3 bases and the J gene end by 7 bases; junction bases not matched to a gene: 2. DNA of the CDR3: TGCAGCGTTGAGGGACAGCGCGGGGAGCTGTTTTTT. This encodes CSVEGQRGELFF.

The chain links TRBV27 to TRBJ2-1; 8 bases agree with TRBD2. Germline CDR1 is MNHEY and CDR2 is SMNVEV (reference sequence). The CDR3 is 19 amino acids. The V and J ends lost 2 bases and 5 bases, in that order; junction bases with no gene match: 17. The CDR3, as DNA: TGTGCCAGCAGTTTAGGATTAACGAGCGGGGGCTGGGGGGACAATGAGCAGTTCTTC. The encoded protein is CASSLGLTSGGWGDNEQFF.

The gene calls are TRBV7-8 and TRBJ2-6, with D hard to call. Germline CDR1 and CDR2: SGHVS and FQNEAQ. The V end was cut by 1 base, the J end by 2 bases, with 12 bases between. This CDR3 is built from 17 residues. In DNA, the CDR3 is TGTGCCAGCAGCTTAGTTGGCCGGCAAACTGGGGCCAACGTCCTGACTTTC. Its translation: CASSLVGRQTGANVLTF.

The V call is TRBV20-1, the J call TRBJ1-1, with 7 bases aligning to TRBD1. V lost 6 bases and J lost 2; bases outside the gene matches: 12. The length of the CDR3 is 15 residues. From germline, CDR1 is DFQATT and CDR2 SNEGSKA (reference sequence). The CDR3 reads CSANLDRRLNTEAFF. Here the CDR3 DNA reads TGCAGTGCAAACTTGGACAGGAGACTCAACACTGAAGCTTTCTTT.

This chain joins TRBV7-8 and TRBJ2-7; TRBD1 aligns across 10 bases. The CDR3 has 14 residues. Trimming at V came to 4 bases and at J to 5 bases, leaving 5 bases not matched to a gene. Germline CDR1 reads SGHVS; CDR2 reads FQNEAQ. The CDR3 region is CASSSTGGADEQYF. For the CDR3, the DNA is TGTGCCAGCAGCTCGACAGGGGGCGCCGACGAGCAGTACTTC.

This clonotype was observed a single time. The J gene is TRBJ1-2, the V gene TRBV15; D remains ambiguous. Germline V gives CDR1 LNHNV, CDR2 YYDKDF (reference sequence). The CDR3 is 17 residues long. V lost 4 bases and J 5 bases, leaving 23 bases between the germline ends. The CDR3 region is CATSNSWGLEFRYGYTF. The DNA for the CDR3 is TGTGCCACCAGCAACTCCTGGGGTTTAGAATTTAGGTATGGCTACACCTTC.

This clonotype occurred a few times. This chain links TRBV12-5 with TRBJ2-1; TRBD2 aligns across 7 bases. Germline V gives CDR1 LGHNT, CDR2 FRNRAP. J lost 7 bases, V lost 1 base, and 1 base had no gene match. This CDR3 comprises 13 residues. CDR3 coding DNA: TGTGCTAGTGGTTTGGGAGCGGGGAATGAGCAGTTCTTC. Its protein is CASGLGAGNEQFF. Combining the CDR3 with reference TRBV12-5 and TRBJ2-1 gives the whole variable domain DARVTQTPRHKVTEMGQEVTMRCQPILGHNTVFWYRQTMMQGLELLAYFRNRAPLDDSGMPKDRFSAEMPDATLATLKIQPSEPRDSAVYFCASGLGAGNEQFFGPGTRLTVL.

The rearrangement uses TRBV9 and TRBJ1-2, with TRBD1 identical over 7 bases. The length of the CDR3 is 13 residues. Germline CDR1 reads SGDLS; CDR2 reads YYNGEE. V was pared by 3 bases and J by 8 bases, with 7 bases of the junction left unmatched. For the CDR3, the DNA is TGTGCCAGCAGCGACAAGACAGGGTTCGGCTACACCTTC. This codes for CASSDKTGFGYTF. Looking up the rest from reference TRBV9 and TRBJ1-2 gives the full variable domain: DSGVTQTPKHLITATGQRVTLRCSPRSGDLSVYWYQQSLDQGLQFLIQYYNGEERAKGNILERFSAQQFPDLHSELNLSSLELGDSALYFCASSDKTGFGYTFGSGTRLTVV.

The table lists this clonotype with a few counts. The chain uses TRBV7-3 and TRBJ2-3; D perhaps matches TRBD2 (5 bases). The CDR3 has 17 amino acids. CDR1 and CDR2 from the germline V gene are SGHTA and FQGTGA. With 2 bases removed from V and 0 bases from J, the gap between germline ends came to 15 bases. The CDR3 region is CASSLGLFGDSTDTQYF. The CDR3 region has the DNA TGTGCCAGCAGCTTAGGTCTCTTCGGGGATAGCACAGATACGCAGTATTTT.

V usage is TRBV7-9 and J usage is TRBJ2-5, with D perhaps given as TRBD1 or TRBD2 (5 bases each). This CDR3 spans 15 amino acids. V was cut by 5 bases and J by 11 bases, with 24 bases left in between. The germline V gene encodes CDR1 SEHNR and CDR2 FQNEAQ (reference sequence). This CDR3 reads CASSLRDPRSYKQYF. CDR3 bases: TGTGCCAGCAGCCTCCGGGACCCTCGTTCCTACAAGCAGTACTTC.

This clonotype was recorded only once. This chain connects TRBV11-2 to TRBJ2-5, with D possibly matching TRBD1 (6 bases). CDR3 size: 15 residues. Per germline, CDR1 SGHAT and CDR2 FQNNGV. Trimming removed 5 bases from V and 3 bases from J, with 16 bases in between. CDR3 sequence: CASSRTGTLEETQYF. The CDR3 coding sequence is TGTGCCAGCAGCCGCACCGGGACACTGGAAGAGACCCAGTACTTC.

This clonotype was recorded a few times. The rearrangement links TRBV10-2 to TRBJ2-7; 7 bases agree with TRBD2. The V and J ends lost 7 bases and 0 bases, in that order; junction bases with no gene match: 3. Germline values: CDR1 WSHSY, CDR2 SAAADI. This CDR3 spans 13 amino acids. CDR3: CASKQRDSYEQYF. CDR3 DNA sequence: TGCGCCAGCAAGCAGCGGGACTCCTACGAGCAGTACTTC.

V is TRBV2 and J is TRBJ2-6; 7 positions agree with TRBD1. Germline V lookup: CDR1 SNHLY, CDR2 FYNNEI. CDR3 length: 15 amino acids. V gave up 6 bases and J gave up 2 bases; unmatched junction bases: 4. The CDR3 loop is CASRKQGTGANVLTF. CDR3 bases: TGTGCCAGCAGAAAACAGGGGACTGGGGCCAACGTCCTGACTTTC. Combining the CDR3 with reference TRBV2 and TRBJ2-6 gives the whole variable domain EPEVTQTPSHQVTQMGQEVILRCVPISNHLYFYWYRQILGQKVEFLVSFYNNEISEKSEIFDDQFSVERPDGSNFTLKIRSTKLEDSAMYFCASRKQGTGANVLTFGAGSRLTVL.

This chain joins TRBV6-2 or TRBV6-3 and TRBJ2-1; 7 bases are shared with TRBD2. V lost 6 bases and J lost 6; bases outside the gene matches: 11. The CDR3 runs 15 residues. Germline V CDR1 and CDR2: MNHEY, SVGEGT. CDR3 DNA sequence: TGTGCCAGCAGCCGAAGACTAGCTCAAGCCAATGAGCAGTTCTTC. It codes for CASSRRLAQANEQFF.

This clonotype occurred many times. DNA of the CDR3: TGTGCCAGCAGCGTCCTAGCGGGGGGTCAGAACAATGAGCAGTTCTTC. It specifies CASSVLAGGQNNEQFF. The rearrangement links TRBV6-6 to TRBJ2-1, with 11 bases that match TRBD2. Germline V lookup: CDR1 MNHNY, CDR2 SVGAGI (reference sequence). The CDR3 covers 16 residues. V gave up 6 bases and J gave up 5 bases; unmatched junction bases: 9.

The CDR3 bases are TGTGCCAGCCGTCGGGACGGCGGGTTCAACTATGGCTACACCTTC. It is translated as CASRRDGGFNYGYTF. V is TRBV27 and J is TRBJ1-2; D might be TRBD1 (5 bases). Germline CDR1 reads MNHEY; CDR2 reads SMNVEV (reference sequence). V was shortened by 8 bases and J by 2 bases, with 18 bases between the two germline ends. CDR3 length: 15 amino acids.

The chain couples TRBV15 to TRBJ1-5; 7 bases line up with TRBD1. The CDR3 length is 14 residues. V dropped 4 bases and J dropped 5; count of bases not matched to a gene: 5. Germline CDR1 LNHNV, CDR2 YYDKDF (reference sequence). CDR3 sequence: CATSIRQGHQPQHF. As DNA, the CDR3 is TGTGCCACCAGCATACGACAGGGTCATCAGCCCCAGCATTTT.

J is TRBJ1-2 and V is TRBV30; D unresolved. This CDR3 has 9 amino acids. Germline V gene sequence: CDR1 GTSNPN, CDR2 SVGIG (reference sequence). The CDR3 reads CVVEDGYTF. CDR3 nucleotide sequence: TGTGTAGTGGAGGATGGCTACACCTTC.